A single sample is the source of the 9 T cell receptor beta chains below, sequenced in a study of blood T cell repertoires in COVID-19. Some clones are missing from TCRdb's copy, which holds only in-frame ones; the method was immunoSEQ multiplex PCR. The sample has roughly 85,000 clones; about nine tenths are singletons. Material for sequencing was peripheral blood. All receptors derive from a man aged 50 or older with active or convalescent COVID-19.

This clone came up a few times. V gene TRBV7-2 combines with J gene TRBJ2-1; the match to TRBD2 covers 11 bases. CDR3 length: 19 amino acids. V lost 0 bases to trimming and J lost 9 bases; unmatched junction nucleotides: 16. Germline V gives CDR1 SGHTA, CDR2 FQGNSA. CDR3 loop: CASSLASGFSGGALSEQFF. DNA of the CDR3: TGTGCCAGCAGCTTAGCGTCTGGGTTTAGCGGGGGGGCCTTGAGTGAGCAGTTCTTC.

This chain links TRBV9 with TRBJ2-2; 12 nucleotides match TRBD2. CDR3 size: 14 residues. Germline CDR1 is SGDLS and CDR2 is YYNGEE. V lost 9 bases, J lost 3 bases, and 3 bases stayed unmatched. The CDR3, as DNA: TGTGCCACCAGACTAGCGGGAGACACCGGGGAGCTGTTTTTT. The encoded protein is CATRLAGDTGELFF.

CDR3 nucleotide sequence: TGTGCCAGCAGCCCACAACCGCGGGGGACCTACAATGAGCAGTTCTTC. Its protein product is CASSPQPRGTYNEQFF. The rearrangement uses TRBV9 and TRBJ2-1; 7 nucleotides agree with TRBD2. Losses at the gene ends were 4 bases for V and 2 bases for J; bases not matched to a gene: 9. CDR1 is SGDLS, CDR2 YYNGEE, per germline. This CDR3 has 16 residues. Supplemented by reference TRBV9 and TRBJ2-1, the full variable domain reads DSGVTQTPKHLITATGQRVTLRCSPRSGDLSVYWYQQSLDQGLQFLIQYYNGEERAKGNILERFSAQQFPDLHSELNLSSLELGDSALYFCASSPQPRGTYNEQFFGPGTRLTVL.

The chain employs TRBV6-5 and TRBJ1-3; maybe TRBD1 (5 bases). The CDR3 loop spans 15 amino acids. Germline CDR1 MNHEY, CDR2 SVGAGI. With 2 bases removed from V and 4 bases from J, the gap between germline ends came to 12 bases. The CDR3 reads CASSYMGEGGNTIYF. CDR3 coding DNA: TGTGCCAGCAGTTACATGGGGGAGGGAGGAAACACCATATATTTT.

The chain links TRBV2 to TRBJ1-1; 12 bases fit TRBD1. Germline CDR1 and CDR2: SNHLY and FYNNEI. This CDR3 has 16 amino acids. With V trimmed by 8 bases and J by 4 bases, 11 bases remained unmatched. The CDR3 loop reads CASSQPGQGAGTEAFF. DNA of the CDR3: TGTGCCAGCTCCCAGCCGGGACAGGGGGCCGGCACTGAAGCTTTCTTT.

This chain links TRBV6-1 with TRBJ2-3; TRBD2 matches at 8 bases. Trimming removed 4 bases from V and 0 bases from J; junction bases left unmatched: 12. This CDR3 region has 18 residues. Germline V gives CDR1 MNHNS, CDR2 SASEGT. The CDR3 nucleotides are TGTGCCAGCAGTGCTGCAGCGGGAGAACCGGGAAGCACAGATACGCAGTATTTT. This translates into CASSAAAGEPGSTDTQYF.

V and J are TRBV2 and TRBJ2-7; 8 positions agree with TRBD1. Per germline, CDR1 SNHLY and CDR2 FYNNEI. The V and J ends lost 5 bases and 2 bases, in that order; junction bases with no gene match: 8. This CDR3 comprises 15 residues. The CDR3 sequence is CASSIRQGRTYEQYF. The CDR3 region has the DNA TGTGCCAGCAGTATCCGACAGGGGCGAACCTACGAGCAGTACTTC.

The chain is built from TRBV14 and TRBJ1-1; D not resolved. Trimming pared 3 bases from V and 5 bases from J, leaving 16 bases between. The CDR3 extends over 15 amino acids. CDR1 and CDR2 (germline): SGHDN, FVKESK. As DNA, the CDR3 is TGTGCCAGCAGCCAGGTCCCCTCGGGAAGTACTGAAGCTTTCTTT. It yields the protein CASSQVPSGSTEAFF. Filled out from reference TRBV14 and TRBJ1-1, the complete variable domain reads EAGVTQFPSHSVIEKGQTVTLRCDPISGHDNLYWYRRVMGKEIKFLLHFVKESKQDESGMPNNRFLAERTGGTYSTLKVQPAELEDSGVYFCASSQVPSGSTEAFFGQGTRLTVV.

This clone has just one count. V is TRBV29-1 and J is TRBJ1-2; perhaps TRBD1 as D (5 bases). Per the germline V gene, CDR1 is SQVTM and CDR2 is ANQGSEA. This CDR3 has 14 residues. V dropped 4 bases and J dropped 5 bases, with 17 bases sitting between them. CDR3 in DNA: TGCAGCGTTGGAAACCTCGGGGGAGCGTATGGCTACACCTTC. It codes for CSVGNLGGAYGYTF.